This T cell receptor beta chain is drawn from a study of shared clonotypes between healthy human individuals. The CDR3 runs 18 residues. V lost 1 base to trimming and J lost 4 bases, with 22 bases between them. CDR1 MGHRA and CDR2 YSYEKL come from the germline V gene. Deep-level assay runs were performed. It was across several immunoSEQ plates that each subset's genomic DNA was evenly split. The table came from immunoSEQ multiplex PCR; TCRdb's copy has only in-frame clones and leaves some out. The data contain fewer than 700,000 clones, roughly four fifths of them singletons. The study drew all its donors from Caucasian adults living in Nashville, Tennessee.

The chain carries TRBV4-1 and TRBJ2-5; no clear D. The receptor comes from a woman between 35 and 50 years old in good health. Some clones in this sample may be carry-over from other donors' samples. Sequencing was carried out using PBMCs. The DNA for the CDR3 is TGCGCCAGCAGCCAAGGGGTTTTAATAACAGCTCGAAGAGAGACCCAGTACTTC. Protein: CASSQGVLITARRETQYF.